Following are 14 T cell receptor beta chains from one sample sequenced in a study of shared clonotypes between healthy human individuals. The protocol was immunoSEQ multiplex PCR, while the TCRdb copy is restricted to in-frame clones and leaves out a portion. The sample comprises about 2 million clones, about 95% of which are singletons, and more than 0.95% rests with the top ten. CD45RO-negative, CCR7-selected cells formed the naive CD8 fraction, which excluded terminally differentiated effector memory CD45RA+ cells. Sequencing was performed on naive CD8+ T cells sorted from blood. These receptors were taken from a man aged 18 to 29 in good health.

This chain joins TRBV7-3 and TRBJ2-5; tentative D call: TRBD1 (6 bases). The length of the CDR3 is 15 residues. The V and J ends lost 5 bases and 1 base respectively, with 14 bases between them. The V gene's germline CDR1 is SGHTA and CDR2 FQGTGA. DNA of the CDR3: TGTGCCAGCAGCACGACAGGAGCCCTCCAAGAGACCCAGTACTTC. Residues: CASSTTGALQETQYF.

The V call is TRBV4-3, the J call TRBJ2-7, with 7 bases lining up with TRBD2. The CDR3 runs 20 residues. The ends lost 0 bases at V and 2 bases at J; junction bases unmatched: 19. Germline V gene data show CDR1 as LGHNA and CDR2 as YSLEER. For the CDR3, the DNA is TGCGCCAGCAGCCAAGACTCGGACTCGGATTGGCGGGAGACGACCTACGAGCAGTACTTC. Its protein is CASSQDSDSDWRETTYEQYF.

For this clone: Other DNA sequences in the sample encode the same CDR3. CDR3 region: CASSLGRNEQFF. CDR3 DNA sequence: TGTGCCAGCAGCTTGGGGCGCAATGAGCAGTTCTTC. The chain joins TRBV11-2 to TRBJ2-1; D perhaps matches TRBD1 (5 bases). Trimming shortened V by 3 bases and J by 6 bases, and 6 bases separated the two germline ends. The CDR3 loop spans 12 amino acids. Germline CDR1 is SGHAT and CDR2 is FQNNGV.

V gene TRBV9 combines with J gene TRBJ1-2, with D maybe TRBD1 (5 bases). Germline lookup yields CDR1 SGDLS and CDR2 YYNGEE. Trimming cost V 5 bases and J 1 base, with 15 bases left between them. The CDR3 loop spans 15 amino acids. DNA of the CDR3: TGTGCCAGCAGGGGCAGGCAGGGTAATAACTATGGCTACACCTTC. Protein product: CASRGRQGNNYGYTF.

The chain carries TRBV27 and TRBJ2-7; D remains ambiguous. V gave up 2 bases and J gave up 0 bases, with 14 bases separating them. Germline V CDR1 and CDR2: MNHEY, SMNVEV (reference sequence). The CDR3 spans 16 residues. The CDR3 region is CASSLSVGPLSYEQYF. CDR3 in DNA: TGTGCCAGCAGTTTAAGTGTGGGCCCCCTCTCCTACGAGCAGTACTTC.

The CDR3 sequence: CASSLSGTGFVDTIYF. The CDR3 DNA sequence: TGTGCCAGCAGCTTATCGGGGACAGGGTTTGTGGACACCATATATTTT. V and J are TRBV11-2 and TRBJ1-3; 9 bases are a match to TRBD1. The germline gives CDR1 SGHAT, CDR2 FQNNGV. The V gene end was trimmed by 2 bases and the J gene end by 8 bases; junction bases not matched to a gene: 10. The CDR3 has 16 residues.

As regards this clone: In the same sample, other DNA sequences code for this CDR3. The chain couples TRBV9 to TRBJ1-1; D might be TRBD1 (6 bases). Per the germline V gene, CDR1 is SGDLS and CDR2 is YYNGEE. V was cut by 0 bases and J by 4 bases, with 10 bases left in between. This CDR3 spans 14 amino acids. Written as DNA, the CDR3 is TGTGCCAGCAGCGTAGGAGGGGGTGTCACTGAAGCTTTCTTT. Protein product: CASSVGGGVTEAFF.

The rearrangement links TRBV30 to TRBJ2-1; TRBD1 matches 10 bases. In germline, CDR1 is GTSNPN, CDR2 SVGIG (reference sequence). CDR3 size: 14 residues. V trimming: 2 bases; J trimming: 8 bases; junction bases outside the gene matches: 6. The CDR3 loop is CAWSLGQGVHEQFF. CDR3 coding DNA: TGTGCCTGGAGTCTAGGACAGGGGGTCCATGAGCAGTTCTTC.

The V call is TRBV19, the J call TRBJ1-2; D uncertain. Germline CDR1 and CDR2: LNHDA and SQIVND (reference sequence). The CDR3 length is 12 residues. Trimming left V 10 bases short and J 3 bases short, with 12 bases between. As DNA, the CDR3 is TGTGCCACTCGGCATGGCTACTATGGCTACACCTTC. Protein: CATRHGYYGYTF.

The J gene is TRBJ2-5, the V gene TRBV9; a weak D match, TRBD2 (5 bases). This CDR3 has 14 residues. Trimming pared 4 bases from V and 0 bases from J, leaving 10 bases between. Looked up from germline, CDR1 is SGDLS and CDR2 is YYNGEE. The CDR3: CASSPSFYQETQYF. In DNA form, the CDR3 reads TGTGCCAGCAGCCCTAGCTTTTACCAAGAGACCCAGTACTTC.

This chain joins TRBV15 and TRBJ2-7; 11 nucleotides line up with TRBD2. The ends lost 4 bases at V and 3 bases at J; junction bases unmatched: 5. The length of the CDR3 is 15 residues. The V gene's germline CDR1 is LNHNV and CDR2 YYDKDF (reference sequence). CDR3 in amino acids: CATSTRLAGGYEQYF. As DNA, the CDR3 is TGTGCCACCAGCACCCGCCTAGCGGGAGGCTACGAGCAGTACTTC.

J is TRBJ2-2 and V is TRBV5-6; possibly TRBD2 for D (6 bases). Per germline, CDR1 SGHDT and CDR2 YYEEEE. Deletions cut 4 bases from V and 2 bases from J, with 12 bases between. This CDR3 contains 15 residues. In DNA form, the CDR3 reads TGTGCCAGCAGCCCCACTAGCTCCAACACCGGGGAGCTGTTTTTT. It codes for CASSPTSSNTGELFF.

The V and J genes are TRBV10-1 and TRBJ2-7; D call uncertain. CDR1 and CDR2 (germline): WNHNN, SYGVQD (reference sequence). Deletions cut 3 bases from V and 6 bases from J, with 15 bases between. The CDR3 length is 14 residues. The CDR3 spells CASSDPGRGAEQYF. In DNA form, the CDR3 reads TGCGCCAGCAGTGACCCCGGCAGAGGCGCCGAGCAGTACTTC.

The rearrangement joins TRBV2 to TRBJ1-6, with D perhaps TRBD1 (5 bases). The CDR3 length is 13 residues. Looked up from germline, CDR1 is SNHLY and CDR2 is FYNNEI. Trimming took off 9 bases at V and 6 bases at J, with 12 bases between the two ends. For the CDR3, the DNA is TGTGCCAGTACGGGACTGACTAATTCACCCCTCCACTTT. Amino acids: CASTGLTNSPLHF.